One and the same sample provided the 28 T cell receptor beta chains below, sequenced in a study of blood T cell repertoires in COVID-19. Generated by immunoSEQ multiplex PCR, the TCRdb table keeps only in-frame clones and is missing some. The sample shows about 120,000 clones, 76% of them seen only once. Sequenced material: peripheral blood. The receptors were sampled from a woman of 80 years or more with acute or convalescent COVID-19.

This clone has just a few counts. The V gene is TRBV9, the J gene TRBJ2-3; 9 bases match TRBD2. The CDR3 has 15 residues. Unmatched junction bases numbered 4, after V lost 4 bases and J lost 1 base. Germline CDR1 is SGDLS and CDR2 is YYNGEE. This CDR3 reads CASSTRTSGTDTQYF. CDR3 DNA sequence: TGTGCCAGCAGCACCCGGACTAGCGGCACAGATACGCAGTATTTT.

The rearrangement links TRBV18 to TRBJ1-6, with a tentative D call TRBD1 (6 bases). CDR3 length: 19 residues. Looked up from germline, CDR1 is KGHSH and CDR2 is LQKENI. V dropped 1 base and J dropped 3 bases, with 19 bases sitting between them. The CDR3 here is CASSPLPLNRDDYNSPLHF. The DNA of the CDR3 is TGTGCCAGCTCACCACTCCCGTTAAACAGGGACGACTATAATTCACCCCTCCACTTT.

Here the CDR3 reads CASSPKAQAPSGELFF. The CDR3 DNA reads as TGTGCCAGCTCACCAAAAGCGCAAGCCCCTTCCGGGGAGCTGTTTTTT. The rearrangement links TRBV18 to TRBJ2-2; no definite D call. The CDR3 extends over 16 amino acids. Germline CDR1 and CDR2: KGHSH and LQKENI. V was clipped by 2 bases and J by 6 bases, with 16 bases between them.

J is TRBJ2-5 and V is TRBV27; possibly TRBD1 for D (6 bases). Germline-derived CDR1 and CDR2 are MNHEY and SMNVEV (reference sequence). This CDR3 contains 15 residues. V lost 2 bases and J 3 bases, leaving 13 bases between the germline ends. The CDR3 DNA follows: TGTGCCAGCAGTTTACAACAGGGAAGAGAAGAGACCCAGTACTTC. Translation: CASSLQQGREETQYF.

This chain uses TRBV29-1 with TRBJ2-1; TRBD2 matches 8 bases. The germline V gene encodes CDR1 SQVTM and CDR2 ANQGSEA. The CDR3 totals 16 residues. V trimming: 6 bases; J trimming: 7 bases; junction bases outside the gene matches: 17. CDR3 amino acids: CSVGTGRASGLNEQFF. The CDR3, as DNA: TGCAGCGTCGGAACGGGTAGGGCTAGCGGGCTAAATGAGCAGTTCTTC.

The chain has TRBV7-9 and TRBJ2-5; 8 nucleotides align to TRBD1. This CDR3 region has 15 residues. V was clipped by 5 bases and J by 3 bases; unmatched bases: 8. In germline, CDR1 is SEHNR, CDR2 FQNEAQ (reference sequence). The CDR3 sequence: CASSIGQGGKETQYF. In DNA form, the CDR3 reads TGTGCCAGCAGCATAGGACAGGGCGGAAAAGAGACCCAGTACTTC.

The chain links TRBV5-4 to TRBJ2-7; maybe TRBD2 (6 bases). Germline-derived CDR1 and CDR2 are SGHNT and YYREEE (reference sequence). The germline V and J ends were trimmed by 0 bases and 4 bases, with 14 bases remaining between them. This CDR3 contains 15 residues. The CDR3 reads CASSLAPGRGYEQYF. In DNA form, the CDR3 reads TGTGCCAGCAGCTTGGCCCCGGGTCGGGGGTACGAGCAGTACTTC.

This sequence joins TRBV18 and TRBJ1-2; TRBD1 is a possible D gene (6 bases). The CDR3 extends over 14 amino acids. The V gene's germline CDR1 is KGHSH and CDR2 LQKENI. V gave up 3 bases and J gave up 2 bases, with 10 bases separating them. The CDR3 region has the DNA TGTGCCAGCTCACCTAAACAGGGAAACTATGGCTACACCTTC. Residues: CASSPKQGNYGYTF.

The chain's CDR3 is CASSLSSGNTIYF. In DNA, the CDR3 is TGTGCCAGCAGCTTATCTTCCGGAAACACCATATATTTT. The gene calls are TRBV7-2 and TRBJ1-3; D gene ambiguous. Germline loops: CDR1 SGHTA, CDR2 FQGNSA. The V end lost 2 bases, the J end lost 4 bases, and 6 bases lay between the germline ends. The CDR3 length is 13 residues.

This clone came up a few times. The chain uses TRBV5-6 and TRBJ1-2; a weak D match, TRBD1 (5 bases). Germline CDR1 is SGHDT and CDR2 is YYEEEE. Trimming cost V 3 bases and J 8 bases, with 26 bases left between them. This CDR3 contains 17 residues. The CDR3 loop is CASSSAGTLNFLEGYTF. The CDR3 nucleotides are TGTGCCAGCAGCTCGGCCGGGACTCTTAATTTTCTCGAGGGCTACACCTTC.

The rearrangement links TRBV10-3 to TRBJ1-5; no clear D gene. Germline lookup yields CDR1 ENHRY and CDR2 SYGVKD. CDR3 size: 13 residues. V was cut by 2 bases and J by 4 bases, with 6 bases left in between. In DNA form, the CDR3 reads TGTGCCATCAGTGAGACAGTAAATCAGCCCCAGCATTTT. Its protein product is CAISETVNQPQHF.

The CDR3 sequence: CASSRGTNFGGETQYF. CDR3 bases: TGTGCCAGTAGTAGGGGGACAAACTTTGGAGGAGAGACCCAGTACTTC. The rearrangement links TRBV19 to TRBJ2-5; weak D call: TRBD1 (6 bases). V shed 4 bases and J shed 4 bases, with 19 bases lying between them. Per germline, CDR1 LNHDA and CDR2 SQIVND (reference sequence). This CDR3 has 16 amino acids. The full variable domain, rest sourced from reference TRBV19 and TRBJ2-5, is DGGITQSPKYLFRKEGQNVTLSCEQNLNHDAMYWYRQDPGQGLRLIYYSQIVNDFQKGDIAEGYSVSREKKESFPLTVTSAQKNPTAFYLCASSRGTNFGGETQYFGPGTRLLVL.

The chain employs TRBV6-5 and TRBJ1-6, with D maybe TRBD1 (6 bases). Looked up from germline, CDR1 is MNHEY and CDR2 is SVGAGI. Trimming pared 3 bases from V and 6 bases from J, leaving 12 bases between. This CDR3 contains 15 residues. The CDR3 bases are TGTGCCAGCAGTTATAGGGGGGGCGGTAATTCACCCCTCCACTTT. Its translation is CASSYRGGGNSPLHF.

This chain joins TRBV3-1 (or the pseudogene TRBV3-2) and TRBJ1-4; D gene ambiguous. The CDR3 runs to 13 residues. Trimming cost V 4 bases and J 5 bases, with 8 bases left between them. Germline CDR1 is LGHDT and CDR2 is YNNKEL (reference sequence). Here the CDR3 reads CASSRSGNEKLFF. As DNA, the CDR3 is TGTGCCAGCAGCCGGAGCGGGAATGAAAAACTGTTTTTT.

About this clone: One junction end disagrees with the germline gene, perhaps due to a read error. This sequence joins TRBV7-2 and TRBJ1-4; D may be TRBD1 (5 bases). In germline, CDR1 is SGHTA, CDR2 FQGNSA. This CDR3 is 13 amino acids long. The DNA for the CDR3 is TGTGCCAGCAGCAGGGGAACTAACGAAAAACTGTTTTTT. Translating gives CASSRGTNEKLFF.

This chain connects TRBV9 to TRBJ2-7; the D gene is possibly TRBD2 (6 bases). Trimming removed 0 bases from V and 0 bases from J, with 16 bases in between. Germline CDR1 is SGDLS and CDR2 is YYNGEE. The CDR3 has 17 amino acids. The CDR3 DNA follows: TGTGCCAGCAGCGTAGGAGGGCGGCGGGGCGGCTCCTACGAGCAGTACTTC. Amino acid sequence: CASSVGGRRGGSYEQYF.

V usage is TRBV3-1 (or the pseudogene TRBV3-2) and J usage is TRBJ2-7, with TRBD2 identical over 12 bases. The V gene end was trimmed by 4 bases and the J gene end by 4 bases; junction bases not matched to a gene: 14. Looked up from germline, CDR1 is LGHDT and CDR2 is YNNKEL (reference sequence). CDR3 length: 18 residues. CDR3 in DNA: TGTGCCAGCAGCCCCACTAGATCTAGCGGGAGGGCCGGGTACGAGCAGTACTTC. Translated, it gives CASSPTRSSGRAGYEQYF.

The V and J genes are TRBV19 and TRBJ1-1; no definite D call. CDR3 length: 15 residues. V gave up 0 bases and J gave up 2 bases, with 10 bases separating them. Germline-derived CDR1 and CDR2 are LNHDA and SQIVND (reference sequence). This chain's CDR3 is CASSIDTVPNTEAFF. CDR3 nucleotide sequence: TGTGCCAGTAGTATAGATACAGTACCAAACACTGAAGCTTTCTTT.

The chain has TRBV7-3 and TRBJ1-1, with no clear D. The CDR3 has 13 residues. Trimming pared 5 bases from V and 4 bases from J, leaving 11 bases between. Germline V gene sequence: CDR1 SGHTA, CDR2 FQGTGA. CDR3 nucleotide sequence: TGTGCCAGCAGCACCCTTCTAGGCACTGAAGCTTTCTTT. This translates into CASSTLLGTEAFF.

This rearrangement joins TRBV5-1 to TRBJ2-7, with D possibly matching TRBD1 (6 bases). V was shortened by 3 bases and J by 5 bases, with 12 bases between the two germline ends. Germline V gene lookup returns CDR1 SGHRS and CDR2 YFSETQ. CDR3 length equals 13 residues. The CDR3 DNA follows: TGCGCCAGCAGCTCCGCGCCAGGGGACGAGCAGTACTTC. As protein: CASSSAPGDEQYF.

The V and J genes are TRBV7-2 and TRBJ2-7; possibly TRBD2 for D (5 bases). V shed 1 base and J shed 2 bases, with 12 bases lying between them. Germline V gene lookup returns CDR1 SGHTA and CDR2 FQGNSA. The CDR3 is 15 amino acids. CDR3 loop: CASSLGSGLAYEQYF. The CDR3 nucleotides read TGTGCCAGCAGCTTAGGGTCGGGGTTGGCCTACGAGCAGTACTTC.

This clone was seen a handful of times. The rearrangement joins TRBV19 to TRBJ2-7; D is uncertain. The CDR3 has 12 residues. V was shortened by 2 bases and J by 4 bases, with 6 bases between the two germline ends. Germline V CDR1 and CDR2: LNHDA, SQIVND (reference sequence). This chain's CDR3 is CASSIHRYEQYF. Written as DNA, the CDR3 is TGTGCCAGTAGTATACACCGGTACGAGCAGTACTTC.

This chain joins TRBV30 and TRBJ1-5; no definite D call. CDR1 and CDR2 from the germline V gene are GTSNPN and SVGIG (reference sequence). This CDR3 has 14 amino acids. Between the trimmed V and J ends, which lost 0 bases and 2 bases, there was a span of 8 bases. The CDR3 reads CAWSVQSGNQPQHF. In DNA, the CDR3 is TGTGCCTGGAGTGTACAGTCCGGCAATCAGCCCCAGCATTTT.

Here the CDR3 reads CASSLVRGTEAFF. CDR3 bases: TGCGCCAGCAGCTTGGTTCGGGGGACTGAAGCTTTCTTT. The chain joins TRBV5-1 to TRBJ1-1, with D maybe TRBD1 (5 bases). In germline, CDR1 is SGHRS, CDR2 YFSETQ. V shed 0 bases and J shed 5 bases, with 8 bases lying between them. The length of the CDR3 is 13 residues. Full variable domain (outside the CDR3, taken from reference TRBV5-1 and TRBJ1-1): KAGVTQTPRYLIKTRGQQVTLSCSPISGHRSVSWYQQTPGQGLQFLFEYFSETQRNKGNFPGRFSGRQFSNSRSEMNVSTLELGDSALYLCASSLVRGTEAFFGQGTRLTVV.

This CDR3 is CASRDRPNTEAFF. CDR3 DNA sequence: TGTGCCAGTAGGGACAGACCGAACACTGAAGCTTTCTTT. V gene TRBV19 combines with J gene TRBJ1-1; D is possibly TRBD1 (6 bases). The CDR3 loop spans 13 amino acids. Germline values: CDR1 LNHDA, CDR2 SQIVND (reference sequence). V shed 6 bases and J shed 1 base, with 9 bases lying between them.

As regards this clone: Sequence at one end of the junction differs from germline and may be a read error. The chain links TRBV11-1 to TRBJ2-7; TRBD2 agrees at 8 bases. CDR1 is SGHAT, CDR2 FQDESV, per germline (reference sequence). The CDR3 covers 13 residues. The CDR3 spells CASSLSSQRERSF. The CDR3 DNA reads as TGTGCCAGCAGCTTATCTTCCCAGCGGGAGCGGTCATTC. The whole variable domain, remainder taken from reference TRBV11-1 and TRBJ2-7, is EAEVAQSPRYKITEKSQAVAFWCDPISGHATLYWYRQILGQGPELLVQFQDESVVDDSQLPKDRFSAERLKGVDSTLKIQPAELGDSAMYLCASSLSSQRERSFGPGTRLTVT.

The V gene is TRBV2, the J gene TRBJ2-2; a weak D match, TRBD1 (6 bases). Germline-derived CDR1 and CDR2 are SNHLY and FYNNEI. The CDR3 extends over 15 amino acids. The ends were cut back, 8 bases at V and 0 bases at J, with 13 bases in the middle. In nucleotides, the CDR3 is TGTGCCAGCTGCGGACAGCCCGCGAACACCGGGGAGCTGTTTTTT. This encodes CASCGQPANTGELFF.

V usage is TRBV5-1 and J usage is TRBJ2-7; D may be TRBD1 (6 bases). This CDR3 comprises 14 residues. Germline CDR1 and CDR2: SGHRS and YFSETQ. The germline V and J ends were trimmed by 2 bases and 1 base, with 10 bases remaining between them. The CDR3 protein is CASSFGRGSYEQYF. In DNA, the CDR3 is TGCGCCAGCAGCTTCGGCAGGGGATCCTACGAGCAGTACTTC.